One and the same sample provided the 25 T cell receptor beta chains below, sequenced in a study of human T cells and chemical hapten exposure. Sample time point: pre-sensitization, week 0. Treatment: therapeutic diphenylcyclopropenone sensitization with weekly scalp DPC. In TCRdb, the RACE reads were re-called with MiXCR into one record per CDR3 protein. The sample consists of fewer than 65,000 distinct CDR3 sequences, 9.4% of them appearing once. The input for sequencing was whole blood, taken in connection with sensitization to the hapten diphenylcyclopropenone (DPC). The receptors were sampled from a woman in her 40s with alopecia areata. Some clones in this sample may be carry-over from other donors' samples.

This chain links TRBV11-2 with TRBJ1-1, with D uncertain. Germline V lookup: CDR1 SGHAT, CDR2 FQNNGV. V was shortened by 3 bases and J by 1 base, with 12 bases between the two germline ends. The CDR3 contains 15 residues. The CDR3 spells CASSLSGAGNTEAFF. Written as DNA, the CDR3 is TGTGCCAGCAGCTTGTCAGGCGCAGGGAACACTGAAGCTTTCTTT.

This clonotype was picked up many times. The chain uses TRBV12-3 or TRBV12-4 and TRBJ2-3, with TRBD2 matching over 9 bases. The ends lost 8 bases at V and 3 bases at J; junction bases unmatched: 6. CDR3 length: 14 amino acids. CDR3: CASAASGATDTQYF. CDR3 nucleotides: TGTGCCAGCGCCGCTAGCGGGGCGACAGATACGCAGTATTTT.

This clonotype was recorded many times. The CDR3 region is CASSIGRVTREQYF. The CDR3 nucleotides read TGTGCCAGTAGTATCGGGCGGGTTACGAGGGAGCAGTACTTC. This rearrangement joins TRBV19 to TRBJ2-7, with D maybe TRBD2 (5 bases). The V gene's germline CDR1 is LNHDA and CDR2 SQIVND (reference sequence). The CDR3 consists of 14 residues. The germline V and J ends were trimmed by 3 bases and 7 bases, with 16 bases remaining between them.

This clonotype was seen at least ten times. Written as DNA, the CDR3 is TGTGCCAGCAGTTTATGGGGCAGGGTTGGCGGGGAGCTGTTTTTT. This codes for CASSLWGRVGGELFF. The chain links TRBV28 to TRBJ2-2, with D maybe TRBD1 (5 bases). The CDR3 has 15 residues. Trimming pared 0 bases from V and 7 bases from J, leaving 12 bases between. Germline CDR1 MDHEN, CDR2 SYDVKM.

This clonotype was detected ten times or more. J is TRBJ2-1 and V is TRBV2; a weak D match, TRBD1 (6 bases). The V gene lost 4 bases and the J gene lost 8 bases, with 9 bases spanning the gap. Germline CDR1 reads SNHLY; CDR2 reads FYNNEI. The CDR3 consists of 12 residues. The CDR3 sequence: CASSAGADEQFF. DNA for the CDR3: TGTGCCAGCAGTGCAGGGGCGGATGAGCAGTTCTTC.

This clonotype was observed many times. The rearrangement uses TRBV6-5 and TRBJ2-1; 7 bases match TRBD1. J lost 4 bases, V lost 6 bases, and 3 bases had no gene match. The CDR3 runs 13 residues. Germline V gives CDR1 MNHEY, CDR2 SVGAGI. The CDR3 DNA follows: TGTGCCAGCAGCCGGGACAGTTACAATGAGCAGTTCTTC. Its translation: CASSRDSYNEQFF.

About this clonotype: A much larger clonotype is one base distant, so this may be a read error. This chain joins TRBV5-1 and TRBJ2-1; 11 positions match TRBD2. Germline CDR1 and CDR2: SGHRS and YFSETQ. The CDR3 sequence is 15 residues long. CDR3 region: CTSSKGTSGGSEQFF. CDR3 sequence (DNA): TGCACCAGCAGCAAGGGGACTAGCGGCGGCAGTGAGCAGTTCTTC.

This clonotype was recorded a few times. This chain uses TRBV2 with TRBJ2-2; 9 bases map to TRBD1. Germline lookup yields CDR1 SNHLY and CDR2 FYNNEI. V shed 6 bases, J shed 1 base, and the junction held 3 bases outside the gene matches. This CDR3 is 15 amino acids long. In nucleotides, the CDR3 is TGTGCCAGCAGGGGGACAGGGATGAACACCGGGGAGCTGTTTTTT. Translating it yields CASRGTGMNTGELFF.

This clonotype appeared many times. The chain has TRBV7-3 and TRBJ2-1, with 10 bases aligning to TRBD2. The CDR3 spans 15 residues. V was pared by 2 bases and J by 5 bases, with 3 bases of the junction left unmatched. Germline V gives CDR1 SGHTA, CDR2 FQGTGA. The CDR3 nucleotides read TGTGCCAGCAGCTTAGGTACTAGCGGGAACAATGAGCAGTTCTTC. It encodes CASSLGTSGNNEQFF.

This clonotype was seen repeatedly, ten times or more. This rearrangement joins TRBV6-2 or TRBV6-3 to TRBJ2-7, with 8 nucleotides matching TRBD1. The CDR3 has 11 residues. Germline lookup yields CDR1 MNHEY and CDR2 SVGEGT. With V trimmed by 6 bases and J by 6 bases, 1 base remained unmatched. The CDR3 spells CASSTGGEQYF. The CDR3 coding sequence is TGTGCCAGCAGCACAGGGGGCGAGCAGTACTTC.

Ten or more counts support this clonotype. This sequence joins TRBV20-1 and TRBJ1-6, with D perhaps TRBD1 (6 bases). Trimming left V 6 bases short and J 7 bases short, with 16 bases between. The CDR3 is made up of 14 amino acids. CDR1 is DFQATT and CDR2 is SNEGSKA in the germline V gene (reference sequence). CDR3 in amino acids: CSAEDSSENSPLHF. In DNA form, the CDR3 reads TGCAGTGCAGAGGACAGTTCTGAGAATTCACCCCTCCACTTT.

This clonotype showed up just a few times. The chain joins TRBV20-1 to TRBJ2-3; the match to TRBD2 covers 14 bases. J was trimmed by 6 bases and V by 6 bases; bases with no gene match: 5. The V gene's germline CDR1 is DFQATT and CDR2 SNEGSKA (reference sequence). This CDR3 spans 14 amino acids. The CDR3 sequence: CSAPTSGGADTQYF. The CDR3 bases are TGCAGTGCGCCGACTAGCGGGGGGGCGGATACGCAGTATTTT.

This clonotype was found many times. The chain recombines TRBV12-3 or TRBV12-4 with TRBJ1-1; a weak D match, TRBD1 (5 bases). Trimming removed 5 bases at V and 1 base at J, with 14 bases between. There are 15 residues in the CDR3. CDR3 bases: TGTGCCAGCAGTCCCCCGGGACGTTCGAACACTGAAGCTTTCTTT. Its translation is CASSPPGRSNTEAFF.

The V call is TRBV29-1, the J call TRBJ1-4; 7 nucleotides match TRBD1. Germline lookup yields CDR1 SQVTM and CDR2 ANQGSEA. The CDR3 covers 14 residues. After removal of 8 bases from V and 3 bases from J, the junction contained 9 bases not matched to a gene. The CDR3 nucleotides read TGCAGCATTTCACAGGGGACGGCTAATGAAAAACTGTTTTTT. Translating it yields CSISQGTANEKLFF.

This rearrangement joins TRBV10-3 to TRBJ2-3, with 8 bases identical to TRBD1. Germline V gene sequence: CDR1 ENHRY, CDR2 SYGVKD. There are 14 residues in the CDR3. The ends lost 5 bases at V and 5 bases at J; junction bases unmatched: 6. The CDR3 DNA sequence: TGTGCCATCAGTTATGGACAGGGTAGAGATACGCAGTATTTT. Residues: CAISYGQGRDTQYF.

The CDR3 loop is CAIRKESLRGGSNEQFF. CDR3 DNA sequence: TGTGCCATCAGAAAAGAGAGTTTGCGGGGGGGCTCCAATGAGCAGTTCTTC. This chain links TRBV10-3 with TRBJ2-1; TRBD2 matches 9 bases. V dropped 6 bases and J dropped 6; count of bases not matched to a gene: 15. Germline V lookup: CDR1 ENHRY, CDR2 SYGVKD. The CDR3 sequence is 17 residues long.

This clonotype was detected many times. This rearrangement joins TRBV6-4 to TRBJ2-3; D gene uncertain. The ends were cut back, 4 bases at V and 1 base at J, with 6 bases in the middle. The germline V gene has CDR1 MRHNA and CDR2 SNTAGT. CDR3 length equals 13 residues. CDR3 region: CASSVEGTDTQYF. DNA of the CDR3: TGTGCCAGCAGTGTTGAGGGCACAGATACGCAGTATTTT.

CDR3: CASSMGRKNIQYF. In DNA form, the CDR3 reads TGTGCCAGTAGTATGGGACGGAAAAACATTCAGTACTTC. The J gene is TRBJ2-4, the V gene TRBV19; possibly TRBD1 or TRBD2 for D (5 bases each). V lost 3 bases to trimming and J lost 4 bases, with 7 bases between them. The CDR3 is 13 amino acids. Germline CDR1 is LNHDA and CDR2 is SQIVND (reference sequence).

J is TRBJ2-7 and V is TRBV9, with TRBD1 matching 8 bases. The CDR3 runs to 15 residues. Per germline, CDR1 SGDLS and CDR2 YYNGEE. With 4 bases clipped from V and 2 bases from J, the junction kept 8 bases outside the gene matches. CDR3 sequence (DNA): TGTGCCAGCAGCACCCGGACAGGGCTTCCCTACGAGCAGTACTTC. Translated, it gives CASSTRTGLPYEQYF.

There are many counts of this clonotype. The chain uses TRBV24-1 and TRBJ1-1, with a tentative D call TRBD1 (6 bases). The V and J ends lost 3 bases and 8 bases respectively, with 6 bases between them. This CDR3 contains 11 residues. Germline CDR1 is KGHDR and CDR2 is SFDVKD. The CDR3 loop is CATSDGTEAFF. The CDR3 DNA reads TGTGCCACCAGTGATGGGACAGAAGCTTTCTTT.

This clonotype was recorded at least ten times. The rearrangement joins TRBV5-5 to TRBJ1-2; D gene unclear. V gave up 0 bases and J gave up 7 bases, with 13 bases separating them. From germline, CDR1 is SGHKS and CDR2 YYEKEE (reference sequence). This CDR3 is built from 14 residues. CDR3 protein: CASSLDWITVGYTF. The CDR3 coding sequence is TGTGCCAGCAGCTTGGATTGGATCACTGTTGGCTACACCTTC.

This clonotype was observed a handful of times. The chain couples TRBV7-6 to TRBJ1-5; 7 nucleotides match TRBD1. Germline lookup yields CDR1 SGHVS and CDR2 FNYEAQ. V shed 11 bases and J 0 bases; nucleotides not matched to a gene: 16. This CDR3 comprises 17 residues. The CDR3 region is CASRVGTDPHSNQPQHF. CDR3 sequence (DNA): TGTGCCTCCCGGGTCGGGACAGACCCCCATAGCAATCAGCCCCAGCATTTT.

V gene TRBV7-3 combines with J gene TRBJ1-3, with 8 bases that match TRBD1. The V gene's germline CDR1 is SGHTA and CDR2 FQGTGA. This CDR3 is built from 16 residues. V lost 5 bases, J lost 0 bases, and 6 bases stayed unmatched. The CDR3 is CASSPGQGRSGNTIYF. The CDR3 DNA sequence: TGTGCCAGCAGCCCAGGACAGGGCCGCTCTGGAAACACCATATATTTT. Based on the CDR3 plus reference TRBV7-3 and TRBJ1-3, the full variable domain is GAGVSQTPSNKVTEKGKYVELRCDPISGHTALYWYRQSLGQGPEFLIYFQGTGAADDSGLPNDRFFAVRPEGSVSTLKIQRTERGDSAVYLCASSPGQGRSGNTIYFGEGSWLTVV.

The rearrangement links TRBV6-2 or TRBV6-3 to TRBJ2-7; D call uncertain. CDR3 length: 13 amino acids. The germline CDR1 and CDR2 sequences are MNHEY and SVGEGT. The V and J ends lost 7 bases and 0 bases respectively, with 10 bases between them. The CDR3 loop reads CASTDRSSYEQYF. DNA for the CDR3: TGTGCCAGCACGGACCGTAGCTCCTACGAGCAGTACTTC.

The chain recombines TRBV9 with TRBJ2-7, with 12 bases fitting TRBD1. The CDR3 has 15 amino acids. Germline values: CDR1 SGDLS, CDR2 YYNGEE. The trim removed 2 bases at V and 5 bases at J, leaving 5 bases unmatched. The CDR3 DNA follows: TGTGCCAGCAGCGTTTTGGGACAGGGGGCCCACGAGCAGTACTTC. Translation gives CASSVLGQGAHEQYF.